This TCR beta chain comes out of a study of blood T cells in healthy people across ages (dated by TCRdb to the mid-2010s). Concerning the study at large: In model experiments, template switching captured roughly one uniquely barcoded TCR beta cDNA molecule for every two T cells. Age-related changes in TCR beta repertoire diversity were measured in the study by deep sequencing normalized with unique cDNA molecular identifiers. Donors were grouped into four age groups: young (average approximately 15 years), middle-aged (roughly 40), aged (62) and long-lived (around 82). To avoid experimental bias, donors of different ages were distributed randomly across sequencing lanes. The study analyzed two additional independent replicas of 1 million unique cDNA reads from the same blood draw for two donors, one aged 18 to 29 and one aged 80 or older. Study-wide conclusions, independent of this receptor: Observed TCR beta diversity per million T cells fell roughly linearly with age, and a significant reduction was already apparent by age about 38. Since profiling was done on bulk unsorted PBMCs, naive and antigen-experienced compartments could not be conclusively compared. Estimates of total diversity from one million sequenced T cells were regarded as lower bounds and underestimates. Compared with the aged group, the long-lived group had more naive CD4+ T cells, fewer expanded clones and increased TCR diversity, a pattern suggesting age selection. A strong correlation was found between observed TCR beta diversity and the percentage of naive T cells measured by flow cytometry. Because donor CMV infection status was unknown, age-related changes in expanded clonotypes were potentially confounded.

Donors were a few dozen systemically healthy Caucasian individuals from Russia aged 6 to 90 years. About 10 milliliters of peripheral blood were collected from each donor into EDTA-treated Vacutainer tubes. Ficoll-Paque density-gradient centrifugation was used to isolate PBMCs, with at least 6 million per sample. Trizol reagent was used to extract total RNA from PBMCs, with at least 5 micrograms per sample. For every donor, an aliquot of PBMCs went through flow cytometry to measure the percentages of naive CD45RAhigh/CD27high T cells. Library preparation was by 5' RACE. The reads were generated on an Illumina HiSeq 2500. A second PCR of about 7 to 12 cycles was run with a J-beta primer mix and a sample-barcoded 5' primer. A unique molecular identifier was introduced onto each TCR beta cDNA molecule by a template-switch 5' adaptor carrying 12 random nucleotides. At least 2.5 million CDR3-containing paired-end reads were obtained from each sample. First-strand cDNA synthesis was performed from all RNA using the Mint cDNA synthesis kit, with priming by a TRBC-specific oligonucleotide. After uracil-DNA glycosylase treatment, a first 18-cycle PCR used universal primers M1SS and BC2_uni_R on all cDNA. Turning to the authors' computational methods: Normalization of each sample was performed by random selection of 1 million high-quality reads, each carrying a distinct molecular identifier. Instead of being binned into consensus sequences, reads that shared molecular identifiers were thrown out. MiTCR, run with a Q25 quality threshold and the strictest error-elimination algorithm, handled CDR3 identification, clonotype clustering and error correction. Lower-bound total TCR beta diversity was estimated with a nonparametric unseen species model using Euler transformation. TCRdb applied fastp at Q25 and MiXCR to the public reads, then kept only in-frame beta chains. When rows share a CDR3 protein, they turn into one entry using the most common DNA and genes. In this record, the V and J calls reflect TCRdb's handling and not the investigators' own analysis. Across this sample there are around 1,500,000 distinct CDR3 sequences, with roughly 28% seen only once. Over 7% of the sample belongs to the ten largest clones.

CDR1 and CDR2 (LGHDT, YNNKEL) derive from the germline V gene (reference sequence). The CDR3 runs 14 residues from the cysteine to the phenylalanine. The kept DNA is CDR3 alone, 42 bases in frame from the first base. In regard to this clonotype: Its specific antigen is unknown. One junction end disagrees with the germline gene, perhaps due to a read error.

This TCR derives from a woman aged 25 to 39 in good health. The chain joins TRBV3-1 to TRBJ2-1; the D gene identity is not certain. Sequences were obtained from blood. CDR3 protein: CASSGSSSYSEQFF. The bases read TGTGCCAGCAGCGGCTCGAGCTCCTACAGTGAGCAGTTCTTC.